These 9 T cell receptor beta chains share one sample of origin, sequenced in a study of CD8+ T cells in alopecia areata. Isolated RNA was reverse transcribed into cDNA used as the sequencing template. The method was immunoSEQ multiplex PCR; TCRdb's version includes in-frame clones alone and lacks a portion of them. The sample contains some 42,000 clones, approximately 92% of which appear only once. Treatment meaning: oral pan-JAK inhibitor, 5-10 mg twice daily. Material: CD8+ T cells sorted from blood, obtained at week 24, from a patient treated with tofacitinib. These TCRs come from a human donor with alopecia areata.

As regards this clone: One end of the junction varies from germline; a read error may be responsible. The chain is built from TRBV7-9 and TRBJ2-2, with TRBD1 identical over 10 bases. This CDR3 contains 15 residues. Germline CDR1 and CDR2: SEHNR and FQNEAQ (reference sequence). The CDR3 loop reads CASSPGQGNAGELFF. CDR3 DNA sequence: TGTGCCAGCAGCCCGGGACAGGGGAACGCCGGGGAGCTGTTTTTT.

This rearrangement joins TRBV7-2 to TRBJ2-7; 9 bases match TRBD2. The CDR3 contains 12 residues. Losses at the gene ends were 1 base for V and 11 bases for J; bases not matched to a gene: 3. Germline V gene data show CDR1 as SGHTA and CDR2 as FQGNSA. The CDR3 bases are TGTGCCAGCAGCTTAGAGCGGGGGGAGGAGTACTTC. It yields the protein CASSLERGEEYF.

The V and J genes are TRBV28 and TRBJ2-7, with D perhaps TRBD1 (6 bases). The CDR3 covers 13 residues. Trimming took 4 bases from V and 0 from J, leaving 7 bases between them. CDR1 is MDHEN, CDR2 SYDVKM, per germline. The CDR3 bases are TGTGCCAGCAGTTACAGGGTCTCCTACGAGCAGTACTTC. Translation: CASSYRVSYEQYF.

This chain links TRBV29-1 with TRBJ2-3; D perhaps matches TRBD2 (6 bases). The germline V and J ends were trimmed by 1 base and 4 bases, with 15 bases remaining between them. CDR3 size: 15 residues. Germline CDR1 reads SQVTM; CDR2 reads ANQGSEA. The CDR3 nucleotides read TGCAGCGTTGAAGTGGAGGGGTCCCCCCCAGATACGCAGTATTTT. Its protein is CSVEVEGSPPDTQYF.

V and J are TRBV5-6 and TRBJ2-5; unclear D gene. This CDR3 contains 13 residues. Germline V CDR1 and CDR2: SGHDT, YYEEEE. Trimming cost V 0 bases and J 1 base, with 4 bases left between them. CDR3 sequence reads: CASSLGSQETQYF. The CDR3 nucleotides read TGTGCCAGCAGCTTGGGTTCCCAAGAGACCCAGTACTTC. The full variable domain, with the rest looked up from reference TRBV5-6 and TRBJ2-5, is DAGVTQSPTHLIKTRGQQVTLRCSPKSGHDTVSWYQQALGQGPQFIFQYYEEEERQRGNFPDRFSGHQFPNYSSELNVNALLLGDSALYLCASSLGSQETQYFGPGTRLLVL.

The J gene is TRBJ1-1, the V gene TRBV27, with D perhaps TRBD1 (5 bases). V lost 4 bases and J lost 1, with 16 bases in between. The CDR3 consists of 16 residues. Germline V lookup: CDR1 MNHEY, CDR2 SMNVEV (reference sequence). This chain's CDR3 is CASSWAAGIANTEAFF. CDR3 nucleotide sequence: TGTGCCAGCAGTTGGGCGGCAGGGATAGCGAACACTGAAGCTTTCTTT.

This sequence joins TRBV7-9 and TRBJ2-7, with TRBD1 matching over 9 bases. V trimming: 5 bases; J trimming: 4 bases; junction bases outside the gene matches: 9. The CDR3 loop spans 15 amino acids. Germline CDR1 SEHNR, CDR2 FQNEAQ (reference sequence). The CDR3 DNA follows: TGTGCCAGCAGCGACTCCGACAGGGGGTATTACGAGCAGTACTTC. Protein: CASSDSDRGYYEQYF.

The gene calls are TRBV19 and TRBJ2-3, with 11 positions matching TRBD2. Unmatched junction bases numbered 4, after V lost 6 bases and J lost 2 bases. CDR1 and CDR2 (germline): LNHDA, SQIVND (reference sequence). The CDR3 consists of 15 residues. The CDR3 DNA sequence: TGTGCCAGTAGGACTAGCGGGGCCTCCACAGATACGCAGTATTTT. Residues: CASRTSGASTDTQYF.

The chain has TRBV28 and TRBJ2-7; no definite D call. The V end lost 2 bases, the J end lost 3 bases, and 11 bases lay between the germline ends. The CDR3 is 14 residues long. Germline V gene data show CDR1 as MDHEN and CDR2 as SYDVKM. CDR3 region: CASSLLTSYYEQYF. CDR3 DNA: TGTGCCAGCAGTTTACTGACAAGTTACTACGAGCAGTACTTC.